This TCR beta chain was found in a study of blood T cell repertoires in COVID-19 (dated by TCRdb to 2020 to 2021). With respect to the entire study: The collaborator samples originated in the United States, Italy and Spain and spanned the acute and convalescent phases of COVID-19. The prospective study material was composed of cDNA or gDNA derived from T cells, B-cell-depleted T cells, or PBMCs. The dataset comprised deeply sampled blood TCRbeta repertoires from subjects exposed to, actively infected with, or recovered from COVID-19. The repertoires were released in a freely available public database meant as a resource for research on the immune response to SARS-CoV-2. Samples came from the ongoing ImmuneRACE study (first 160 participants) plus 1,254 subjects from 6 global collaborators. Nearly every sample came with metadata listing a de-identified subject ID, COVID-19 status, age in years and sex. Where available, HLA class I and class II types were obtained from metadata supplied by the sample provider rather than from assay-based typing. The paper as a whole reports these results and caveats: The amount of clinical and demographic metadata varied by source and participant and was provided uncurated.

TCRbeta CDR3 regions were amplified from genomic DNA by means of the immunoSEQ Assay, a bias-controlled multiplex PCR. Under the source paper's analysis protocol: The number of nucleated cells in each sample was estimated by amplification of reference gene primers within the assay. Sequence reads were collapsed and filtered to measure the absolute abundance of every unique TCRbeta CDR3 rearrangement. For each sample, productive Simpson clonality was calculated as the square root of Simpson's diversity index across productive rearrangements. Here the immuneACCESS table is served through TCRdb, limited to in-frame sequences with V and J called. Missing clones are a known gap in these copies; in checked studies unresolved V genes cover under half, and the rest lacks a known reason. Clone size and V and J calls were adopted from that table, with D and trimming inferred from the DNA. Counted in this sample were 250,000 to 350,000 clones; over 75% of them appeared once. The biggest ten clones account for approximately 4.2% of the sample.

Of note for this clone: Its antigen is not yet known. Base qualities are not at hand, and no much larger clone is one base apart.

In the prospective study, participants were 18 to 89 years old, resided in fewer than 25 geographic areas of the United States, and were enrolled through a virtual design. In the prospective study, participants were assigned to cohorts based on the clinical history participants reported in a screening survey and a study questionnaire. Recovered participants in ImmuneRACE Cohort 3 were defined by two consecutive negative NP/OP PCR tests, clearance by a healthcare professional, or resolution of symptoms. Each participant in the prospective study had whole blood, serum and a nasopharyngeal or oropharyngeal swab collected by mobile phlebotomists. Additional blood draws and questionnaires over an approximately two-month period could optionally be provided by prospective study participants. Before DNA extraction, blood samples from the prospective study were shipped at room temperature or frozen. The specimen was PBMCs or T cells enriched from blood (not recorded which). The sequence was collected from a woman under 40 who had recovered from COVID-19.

The CDR3 here reads CASNPGARGNNEQFF. The bases read TGTGCCAGCAACCCTGGGGCCAGGGGGAACAATGAGCAGTTCTTC. The chain was built from TRBV2 and TRBJ2-1; a stretch of 7 junction bases matches TRBD1. Compared with germline, V lacks 7 bases and J lacks 5 bases; bases without a gene match: 11. The CDR3, cysteine through phenylalanine, is 15 amino acids long. Just CDR3 DNA is preserved here, 45 bases in frame from base 1. CDR1 and CDR2, per the germline V gene, are SNHLY and FYNNEI.